This T cell receptor beta chain emerged from a study of blood T cell repertoires in COVID-19. Germline V gives CDR1 LNHNV, CDR2 YYDKDF (reference sequence). This CDR3 comprises 13 residues. V dropped 6 bases and J dropped 4; count of bases not matched to a gene: 0. This clone was recorded at least ten times. The data were produced by immunoSEQ multiplex PCR, yet TCRdb's version contains in-frame clones alone and is incomplete. The profile covers a few hundred thousand clones, with around 87% appearing a single time and roughly 7.1% taken by the ten largest. The J gene is TRBJ1-3, the V gene TRBV15; 10 positions match TRBD1. The sequenced material came from peripheral blood. This clonotype was sampled from a woman in her fifties or sixties who had recovered from COVID-19. The chain's CDR3 is CATRTGGGNTIYF. For the CDR3, the DNA is TGTGCCACCAGGACAGGGGGCGGAAACACCATATATTTT.